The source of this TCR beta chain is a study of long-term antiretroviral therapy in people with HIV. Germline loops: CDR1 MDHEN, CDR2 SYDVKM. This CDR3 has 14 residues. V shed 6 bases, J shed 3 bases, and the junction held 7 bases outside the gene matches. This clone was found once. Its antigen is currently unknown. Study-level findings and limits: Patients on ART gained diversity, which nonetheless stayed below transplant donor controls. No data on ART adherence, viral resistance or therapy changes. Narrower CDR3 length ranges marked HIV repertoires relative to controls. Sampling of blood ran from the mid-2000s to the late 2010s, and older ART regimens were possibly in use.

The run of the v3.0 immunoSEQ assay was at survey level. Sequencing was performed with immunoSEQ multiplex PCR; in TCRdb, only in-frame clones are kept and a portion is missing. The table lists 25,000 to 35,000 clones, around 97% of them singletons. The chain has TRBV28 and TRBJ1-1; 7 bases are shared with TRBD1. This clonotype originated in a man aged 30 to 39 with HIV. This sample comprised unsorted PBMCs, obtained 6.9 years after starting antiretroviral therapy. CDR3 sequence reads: CASRLQGRDTEAFF. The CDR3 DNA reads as TGTGCCAGCAGATTACAGGGGAGAGACACTGAAGCTTTCTTT.